This T cell receptor beta chain is drawn from a study of T cell repertoires in cytomegalovirus infection. Study-wide context: Signatures in public TCR beta sequences pointed to both CMV infection and matching HLA type.

TCRdb analysed the reads with MiXCR anew, one entry per CDR3 protein. This table holds about 530,000 distinct CDR3 sequences, about a quarter found once. Trimming shortened V by 1 base and J by 0 bases, and 10 bases separated the two germline ends. Germline lookup yields CDR1 SGHTA and CDR2 FQGNSA. The CDR3 is 17 amino acids. This clonotype was observed many times. Material for sequencing was PBMCs. The sequence was obtained from a human donor in good health (CMV status not recorded). Some clones in this sample may be carry-over from other donors' samples. This chain uses TRBV7-2 with TRBJ2-6; D uncertain. The DNA for the CDR3 is TGTGCCAGCAGCTTAGTTGGCCTGTCCTCTGGGGCCAACGTCCTGACTTTC. It yields the protein CASSLVGLSSGANVLTF.